These 3 T cell receptor beta chains came from one sample sequenced in a study of T cells after yellow fever vaccination. MiXCR, run by TCRdb on the 5' RACE reads, gives a single entry per CDR3 protein. The profile shows some 350,000 distinct CDR3 sequences, more than 9% of them singletons. Here the sequenced sample was PBMCs, taken on the day of the first yellow fever vaccination. Every receptor here comes from a man between 18 and 29 years old who received the YFV17D yellow fever vaccine.

The chain employs TRBV4-3 and TRBJ2-1, with 8 bases identical to TRBD2. Germline assignment: CDR1 LGHNA and CDR2 YSLEER. V lost 2 bases to trimming and J lost 5 bases; unmatched junction nucleotides: 5. The CDR3 has 15 residues. The CDR3 DNA reads TGCGCCAGCAGCCAAAGTCGGGGGGGAAACAATGAGCAGTTCTTC. Translating gives CASSQSRGGNNEQFF.

The genes are TRBV5-5 and TRBJ2-6; TRBD2 aligns across 7 bases. V lost 2 bases and J lost 3; bases outside the gene matches: 2. Per germline, CDR1 SGHKS and CDR2 YYEKEE (reference sequence). This CDR3 spans 15 amino acids. CDR3 amino acids: CASSFGGFGANVLTF. For the CDR3, the DNA is TGTGCCAGCAGCTTCGGGGGGTTTGGGGCCAACGTCCTGACTTTC.

This clonotype was counted between two and nine times. The rearrangement uses TRBV21-1 and TRBJ1-5. TRBV21-1 constitutes a pseudogene. CDR3 length: 16 amino acids. The CDR3 loop is CASSKRLDHSNQPQHF. CDR3 in DNA: TGTGCCAGCAGCAAACGGTTGGACCATAGCAATCAGCCCCAGCATTTT.